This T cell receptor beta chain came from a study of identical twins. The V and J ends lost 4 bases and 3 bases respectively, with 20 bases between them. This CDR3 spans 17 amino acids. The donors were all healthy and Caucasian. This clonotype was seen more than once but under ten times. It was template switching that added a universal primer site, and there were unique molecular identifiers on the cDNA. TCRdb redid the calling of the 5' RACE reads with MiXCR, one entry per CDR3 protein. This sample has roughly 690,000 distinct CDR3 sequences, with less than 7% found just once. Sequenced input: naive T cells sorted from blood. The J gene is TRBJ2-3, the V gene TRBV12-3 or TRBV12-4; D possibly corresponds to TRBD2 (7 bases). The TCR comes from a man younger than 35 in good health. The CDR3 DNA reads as TGTGCCAGCAGTTCCGCTAAGGGGGAGGGCCCGACAGATACGCAGTATTTT. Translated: CASSSAKGEGPTDTQYF.